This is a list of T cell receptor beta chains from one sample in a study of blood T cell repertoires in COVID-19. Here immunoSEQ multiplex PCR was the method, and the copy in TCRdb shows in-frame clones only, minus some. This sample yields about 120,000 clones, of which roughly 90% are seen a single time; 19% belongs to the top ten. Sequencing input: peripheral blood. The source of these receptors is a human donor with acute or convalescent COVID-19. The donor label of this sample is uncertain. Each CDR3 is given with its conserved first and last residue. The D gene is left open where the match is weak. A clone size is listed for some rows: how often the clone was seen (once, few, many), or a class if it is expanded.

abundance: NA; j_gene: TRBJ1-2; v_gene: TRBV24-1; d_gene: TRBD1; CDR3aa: CATSEQTGAGYTF; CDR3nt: TGTGCCACCAGTGAACAGACAGGGGCTGGCTACACCTTC
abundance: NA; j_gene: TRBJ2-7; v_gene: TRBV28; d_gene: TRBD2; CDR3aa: CASSTRMVTGGPDEQYF; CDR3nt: TGTGCCAGCAGTACAAGAATGGTGACGGGAGGGCCGGACGAGCAGTACTTC
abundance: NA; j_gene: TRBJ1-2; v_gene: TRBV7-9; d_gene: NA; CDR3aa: CASSPIGSGGYTF; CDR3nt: TGTGCCAGCAGCCCGATCGGGAGTGGCGGCTACACCTTC
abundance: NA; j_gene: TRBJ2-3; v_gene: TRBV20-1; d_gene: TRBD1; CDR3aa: CSASGDSHSTDTQYF; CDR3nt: TGCAGTGCTAGTGGGGACAGCCATAGCACAGATACGCAGTATTTT
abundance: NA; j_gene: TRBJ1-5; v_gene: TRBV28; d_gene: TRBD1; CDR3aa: CASSFITTGGLSQHF; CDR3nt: TGTGCCAGCAGTTTTATCACGACAGGGGGTTTGTCCCAGCATTTT
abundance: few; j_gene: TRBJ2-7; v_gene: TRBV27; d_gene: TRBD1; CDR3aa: CASRFSTGVHEQYF; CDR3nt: TGTGCCAGCAGATTCTCGACAGGGGTCCACGAGCAGTACTTC
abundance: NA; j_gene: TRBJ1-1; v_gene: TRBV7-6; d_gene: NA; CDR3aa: CASGADLNTEAFF; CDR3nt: TGTGCCAGCGGGGCAGACCTTAACACTGAAGCTTTCTTT
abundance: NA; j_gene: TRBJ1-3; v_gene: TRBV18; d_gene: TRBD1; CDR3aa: CASSEQGASGNTIYF; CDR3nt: TGTGCCAGCTCAGAACAGGGGGCATCTGGAAACACCATATATTTT
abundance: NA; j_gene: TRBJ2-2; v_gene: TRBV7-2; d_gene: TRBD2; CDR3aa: CASSSRVETSLSGELFF; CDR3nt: TGTGCCAGCAGCTCACGCGTGGAGACTAGCCTTTCCGGGGAGCTGTTTTTT
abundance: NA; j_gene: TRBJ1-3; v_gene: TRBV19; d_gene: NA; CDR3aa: CASTLSPASAGNTIYF; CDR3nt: TGTGCCAGTACTCTTAGCCCGGCAAGCGCTGGAAACACCATATATTTT
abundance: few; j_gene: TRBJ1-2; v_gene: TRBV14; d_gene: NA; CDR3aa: CASSRLAMDGYTF; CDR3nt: TGTGCCAGCAGCCGCCTAGCCATGGATGGCTACACCTTC
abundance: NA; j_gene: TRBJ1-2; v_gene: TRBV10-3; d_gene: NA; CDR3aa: CAISNQGINYGYTF; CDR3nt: TGTGCCATCAGCAATCAGGGGATAAACTATGGCTACACCTTC
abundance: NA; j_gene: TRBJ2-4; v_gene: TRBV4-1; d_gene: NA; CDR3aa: CASSQLAKNIQYF; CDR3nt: TGCGCCAGCAGCCAACTAGCCAAAAACATTCAGTACTTC
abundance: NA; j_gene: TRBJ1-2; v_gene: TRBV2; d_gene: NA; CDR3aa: CASRWLRGASKNYGYTF; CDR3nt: TGTGCCAGCAGGTGGTTACGGGGGGCCAGCAAAAACTATGGCTACACCTTC
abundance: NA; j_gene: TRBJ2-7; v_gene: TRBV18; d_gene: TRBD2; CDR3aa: CASSPPGGVHEQYF; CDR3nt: TGTGCCAGCTCACCACCGGGGGGGGTCCACGAGCAGTACTTC
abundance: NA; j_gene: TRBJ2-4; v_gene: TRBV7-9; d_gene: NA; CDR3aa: CASSPYDRPLRMAKNIQYF; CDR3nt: TGTGCCAGCAGCCCGTACGACAGGCCGCTTAGAATGGCCAAAAACATTCAGTACTTC
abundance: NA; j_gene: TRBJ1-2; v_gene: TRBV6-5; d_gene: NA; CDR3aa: CASRVTGYGYTF; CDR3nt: TGTGCCAGCAGAGTGACCGGGTATGGCTACACCTTC
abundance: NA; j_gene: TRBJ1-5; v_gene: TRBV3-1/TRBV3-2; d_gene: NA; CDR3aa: CASSQLSEGQPQHF; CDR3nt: TGTGCCAGCAGCCAACTTTCTGAGGGCCAGCCCCAGCATTTT
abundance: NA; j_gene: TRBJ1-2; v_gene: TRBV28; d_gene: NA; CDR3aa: CASSSGLSNYGYTF; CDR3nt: TGTGCCAGCAGTTCAGGACTGAGTAACTATGGCTACACCTTC
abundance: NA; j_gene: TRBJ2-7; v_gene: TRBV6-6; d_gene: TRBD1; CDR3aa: CASRVDRGEQYF; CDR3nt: TGTGCCAGCAGGGTCGACAGGGGCGAGCAGTACTTC
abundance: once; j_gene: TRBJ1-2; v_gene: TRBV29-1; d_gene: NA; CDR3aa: CSVEPWLREKGYTF; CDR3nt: TGCAGCGTTGAACCTTGGTTAAGGGAGAAGGGCTACACCTTC
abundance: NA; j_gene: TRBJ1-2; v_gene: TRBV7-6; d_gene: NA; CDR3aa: CASSPQGLPLYGYTF; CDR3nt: TGTGCCAGCAGCCCCCAGGGTCTCCCTCTCTATGGCTACACCTTC
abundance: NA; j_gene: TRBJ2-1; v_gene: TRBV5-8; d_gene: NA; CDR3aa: CASSTGTLWGNEQFF; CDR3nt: TGTGCCAGCAGCACCGGGACATTATGGGGCAATGAGCAGTTCTTC
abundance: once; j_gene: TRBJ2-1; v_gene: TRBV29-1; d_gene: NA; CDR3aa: CSVGKLGGYEQFF; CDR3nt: TGCAGCGTAGGAAAACTAGGTGGGTATGAGCAGTTCTTC
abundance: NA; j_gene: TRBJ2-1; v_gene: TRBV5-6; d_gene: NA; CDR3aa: CASSSTYNEQFF; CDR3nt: TGTGCCAGCAGCTCTACGTACAATGAGCAGTTCTTC
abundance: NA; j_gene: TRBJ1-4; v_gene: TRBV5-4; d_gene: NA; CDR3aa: CASSLQGWDFEKLFF; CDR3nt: TGTGCCAGCAGCTTACAAGGGTGGGACTTTGAAAAACTGTTTTTT
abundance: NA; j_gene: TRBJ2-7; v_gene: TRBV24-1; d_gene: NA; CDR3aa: CATSVGQNYEQYF; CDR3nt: TGTGCCACCAGTGTTGGACAGAATTACGAGCAGTACTTC
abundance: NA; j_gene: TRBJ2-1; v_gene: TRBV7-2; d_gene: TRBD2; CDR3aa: CASSLALAAGEQFF; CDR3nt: TGTGCCAGCAGCTTGGCCCTAGCGGCTGGTGAGCAGTTCTTC
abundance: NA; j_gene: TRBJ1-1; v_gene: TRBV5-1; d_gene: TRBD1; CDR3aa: CASSAGQGMDTEAFF; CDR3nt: TGCGCCAGCAGCGCTGGACAGGGAATGGACACTGAAGCTTTCTTT
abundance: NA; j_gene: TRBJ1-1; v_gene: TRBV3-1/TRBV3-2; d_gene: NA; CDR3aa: CASSQGTPPGAFF; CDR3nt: TGTGCCAGCAGCCAGGGGACTCCCCCGGGGGCTTTCTTT
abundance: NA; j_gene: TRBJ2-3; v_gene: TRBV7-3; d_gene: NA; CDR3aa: CASSSQGTDTQYF; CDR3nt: TGTGCCAGCAGCTCGCAGGGCACAGATACGCAGTATTTT
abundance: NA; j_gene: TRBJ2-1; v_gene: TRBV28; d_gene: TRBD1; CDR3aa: CASTEPGQGSYNEQFF; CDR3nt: TGTGCCAGCACCGAACCGGGACAGGGTTCCTACAATGAGCAGTTCTTC
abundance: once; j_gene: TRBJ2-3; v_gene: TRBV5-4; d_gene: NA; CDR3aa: CASSLTLTATDTQYF; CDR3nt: TGTGCCAGCAGCTTGACACTGACTGCGACGGATACGCAGTATTTT
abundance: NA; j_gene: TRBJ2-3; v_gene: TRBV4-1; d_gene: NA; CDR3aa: CASSQDRYRGSDTQYF; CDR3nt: TGCGCCAGCAGCCAAGATCGGTATCGAGGGTCAGATACGCAGTATTTT
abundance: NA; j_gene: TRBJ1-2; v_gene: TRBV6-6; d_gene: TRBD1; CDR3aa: CASSYETGFYTF; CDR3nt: TGTGCCAGCAGTTACGAGACAGGGTTCTACACCTTC
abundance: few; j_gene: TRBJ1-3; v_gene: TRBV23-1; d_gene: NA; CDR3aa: CASPKMRAPSGNTIYF; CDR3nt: TGCGCCAGCCCTAAGATGCGCGCACCCTCTGGAAACACCATATATTTT
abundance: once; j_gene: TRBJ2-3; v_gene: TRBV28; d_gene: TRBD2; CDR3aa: CASRKATRTSGRVSPSTDTQYF; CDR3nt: TGTGCCAGCAGAAAAGCGACGAGGACTAGCGGGAGGGTCTCCCCTAGCACAGATACGCAGTATTTT
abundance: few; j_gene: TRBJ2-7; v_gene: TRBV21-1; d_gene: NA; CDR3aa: CASSKGALTGGEGSYEQYF; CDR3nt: TGTGCCAGCAGCAAAGGGGCGTTGACAGGGGGCGAGGGCTCCTACGAGCAGTACTTC
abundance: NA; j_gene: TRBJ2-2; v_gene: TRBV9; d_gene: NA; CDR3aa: CASSVAPSKLFF; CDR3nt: TGTGCCAGCAGCGTAGCCCCTAGCAAGCTGTTTTTT
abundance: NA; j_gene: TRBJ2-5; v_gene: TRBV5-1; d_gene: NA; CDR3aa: CASSSQETQYF; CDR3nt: TGCGCCAGCAGCTCTCAAGAGACCCAGTACTTC